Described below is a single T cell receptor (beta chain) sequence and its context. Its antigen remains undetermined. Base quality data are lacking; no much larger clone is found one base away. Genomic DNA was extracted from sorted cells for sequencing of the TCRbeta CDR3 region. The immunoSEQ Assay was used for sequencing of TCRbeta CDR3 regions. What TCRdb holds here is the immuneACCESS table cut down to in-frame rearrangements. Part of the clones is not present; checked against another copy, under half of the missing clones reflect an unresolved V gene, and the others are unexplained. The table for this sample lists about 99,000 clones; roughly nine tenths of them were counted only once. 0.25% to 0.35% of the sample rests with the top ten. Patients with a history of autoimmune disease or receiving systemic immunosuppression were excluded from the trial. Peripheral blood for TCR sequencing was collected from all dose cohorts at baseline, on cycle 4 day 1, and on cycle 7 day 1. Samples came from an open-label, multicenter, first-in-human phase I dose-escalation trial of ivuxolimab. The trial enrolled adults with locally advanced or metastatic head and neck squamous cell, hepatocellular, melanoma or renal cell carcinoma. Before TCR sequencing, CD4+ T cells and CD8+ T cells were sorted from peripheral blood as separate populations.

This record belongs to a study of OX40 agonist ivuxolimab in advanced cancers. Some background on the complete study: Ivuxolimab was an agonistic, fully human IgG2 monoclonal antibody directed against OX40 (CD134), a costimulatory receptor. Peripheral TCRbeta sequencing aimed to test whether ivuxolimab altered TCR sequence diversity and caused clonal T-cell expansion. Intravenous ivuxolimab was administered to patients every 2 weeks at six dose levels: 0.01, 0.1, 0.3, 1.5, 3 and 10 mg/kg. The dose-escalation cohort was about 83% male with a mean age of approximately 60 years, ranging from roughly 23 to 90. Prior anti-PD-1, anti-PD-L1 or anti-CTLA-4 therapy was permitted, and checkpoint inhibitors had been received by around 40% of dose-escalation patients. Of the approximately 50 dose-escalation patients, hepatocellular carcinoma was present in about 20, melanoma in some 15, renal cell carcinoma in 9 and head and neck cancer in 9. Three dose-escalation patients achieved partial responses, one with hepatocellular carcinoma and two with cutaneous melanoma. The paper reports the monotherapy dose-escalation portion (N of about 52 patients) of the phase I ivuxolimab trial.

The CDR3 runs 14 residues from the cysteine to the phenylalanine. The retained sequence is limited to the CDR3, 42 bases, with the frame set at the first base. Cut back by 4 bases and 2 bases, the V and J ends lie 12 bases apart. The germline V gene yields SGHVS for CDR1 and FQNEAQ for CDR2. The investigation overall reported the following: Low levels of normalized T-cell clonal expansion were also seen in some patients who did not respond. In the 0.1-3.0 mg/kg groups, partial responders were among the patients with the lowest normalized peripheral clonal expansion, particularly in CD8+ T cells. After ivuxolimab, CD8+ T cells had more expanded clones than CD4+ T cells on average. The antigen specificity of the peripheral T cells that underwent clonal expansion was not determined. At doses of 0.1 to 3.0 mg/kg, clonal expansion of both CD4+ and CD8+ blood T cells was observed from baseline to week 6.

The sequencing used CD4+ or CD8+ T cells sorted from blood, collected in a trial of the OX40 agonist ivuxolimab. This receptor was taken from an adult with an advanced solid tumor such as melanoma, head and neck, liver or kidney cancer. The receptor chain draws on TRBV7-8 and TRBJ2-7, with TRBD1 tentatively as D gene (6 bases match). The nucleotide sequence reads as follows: TGTGCCAGCAGCTCGGACAGACCCCCCTACGAGCAGTACTTC. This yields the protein CASSSDRPPYEQYF.